Below, 13 T cell receptor beta chains from the same sample are listed, as sequenced in a study of blood T cell repertoires in COVID-19. Only in-frame clones appear in the TCRdb table, and some are missing; sequencing was by immunoSEQ multiplex PCR. The sample lists around 250,000 clones; roughly 85% were seen once. Sequenced: peripheral blood. The receptor source for this set is a woman aged 25-40 years with active or convalescent COVID-19.

CDR3 residues: CASSEAGRTRFNEQFF. CDR3 bases: TGTGCCAGCAGTGAAGCCGGCAGGACTCGGTTTAATGAGCAGTTCTTC. The chain joins TRBV2 to TRBJ2-1, with D possibly matching TRBD2 (5 bases). The germline CDR1 and CDR2 sequences are SNHLY and FYNNEI. CDR3 size: 16 residues. The V gene lost 0 bases and the J gene lost 7 bases, with 16 bases spanning the gap.

V gene TRBV18 combines with J gene TRBJ2-5, with D perhaps matching TRBD2 (6 bases). This CDR3 contains 13 residues. Between the trimmed V and J ends, which lost 3 bases and 5 bases, there was a span of 10 bases. The germline CDR1 and CDR2 sequences are KGHSH and LQKENI. The CDR3 region is CASSPGLRETQYF. The CDR3 DNA reads TGTGCCAGCTCACCGGGACTGAGGGAGACCCAGTACTTC.

The V gene is TRBV7-8, the J gene TRBJ1-1, with D maybe TRBD1 (5 bases). Trimming removed 1 base from V and 7 bases from J, with 10 bases in between. Looked up from germline, CDR1 is SGHVS and CDR2 is FQNEAQ. CDR3 length: 13 amino acids. The CDR3 DNA is TGTGCCAGCAGCTTAGTGGGGCCGTATGAAGCTTTCTTT. This codes for CASSLVGPYEAFF.

The rearrangement joins TRBV28 to TRBJ2-1, with 9 bases matching TRBD2. The CDR3 is made up of 17 amino acids. The V and J ends lost 6 bases and 3 bases, in that order; junction bases with no gene match: 12. Germline V gene sequence: CDR1 MDHEN, CDR2 SYDVKM. The CDR3 coding sequence is TGTGCCAGCAGGTGGAATTTAGCGGGGGTTAACTACAATGAGCAGTTCTTC. As protein: CASRWNLAGVNYNEQFF.

The chain is built from TRBV9 and TRBJ2-1; 8 positions agree with TRBD2. Per the germline V gene, CDR1 is SGDLS and CDR2 is YYNGEE. V lost 1 base to trimming and J lost 4 bases; unmatched junction nucleotides: 4. This CDR3 is built from 15 residues. The CDR3 spells CASSVKLAAYNEQFF. The CDR3 coding sequence is TGTGCCAGCAGCGTAAAACTAGCGGCTTACAATGAGCAGTTCTTC.

The chain uses TRBV11-1 and TRBJ1-1, with D maybe TRBD1 (6 bases). Germline values: CDR1 SGHAT, CDR2 FQDESV (reference sequence). The CDR3 has 14 amino acids. Trimming cost V 5 bases and J 4 bases, with 14 bases left between them. The chain's CDR3 is CASSRYRESTEAFF. DNA for the CDR3: TGTGCCAGCAGCCGATACAGGGAGAGCACTGAAGCTTTCTTT.

The rearrangement joins TRBV19 to TRBJ1-1, with TRBD1 matching over 9 bases. The CDR3 extends over 13 amino acids. The germline V gene has CDR1 LNHDA and CDR2 SQIVND (reference sequence). The V segment lost 7 bases and the J segment 7 bases; nucleotides outside the gene matches: 7. CDR3 nucleotides: TGTGCCAGTACTCTACAGGGGGCTTTTGAAGCTTTCTTT. Translated, it gives CASTLQGAFEAFF.

This clone turned up a few times. Other DNA sequences in this sample translate to the same CDR3. V is TRBV6-5 and J is TRBJ1-5, with D unclear. The CDR3 contains 15 residues. V was cut by 0 bases and J by 5 bases, with 11 bases left in between. Germline V gene data show CDR1 as MNHEY and CDR2 as SVGAGI. This CDR3 reads CASSYSAGLDQPQHF. CDR3 sequence (DNA): TGTGCCAGCAGTTACTCGGCAGGTTTAGATCAGCCCCAGCATTTT.

The rearrangement joins TRBV19 to TRBJ1-5, with 7 bases lining up with TRBD1. Germline CDR1 LNHDA, CDR2 SQIVND (reference sequence). The J segment lost 0 bases and the V segment lost 6 bases, leaving 11 bases of the junction unmatched. This CDR3 is 17 amino acids long. The CDR3 DNA reads as TGTGCCAGTAGGGGGACAGAAAGCTCACATAGCAATCAGCCCCAGCATTTT. It translates to CASRGTESSHSNQPQHF.

The J gene is TRBJ1-2, the V gene TRBV19, with a tentative D call TRBD1 (6 bases). The germline V gene has CDR1 LNHDA and CDR2 SQIVND (reference sequence). V was pared by 5 bases and J by 8 bases, with 15 bases between. The CDR3 runs 13 residues. Here the CDR3 reads CASSLTGSEGYTF. The CDR3 DNA is TGTGCCAGTAGTCTGACAGGCTCGGAGGGCTACACCTTC.

This chain connects TRBV11-3 to TRBJ2-2; TRBD1 is a possible D gene (7 bases). Trimming pared 0 bases from V and 5 bases from J, leaving 10 bases between. The CDR3 is 15 residues long. Germline V CDR1 and CDR2: SGHNT, YENEEA. CDR3 sequence (DNA): TGTGCCAGCAGCTTAGAGGCAGGGGGGACCGGGGAGCTGTTTTTT. Its translation is CASSLEAGGTGELFF.

This chain links TRBV7-2 with TRBJ2-5, with D perhaps matching TRBD2 (5 bases). From germline, CDR1 is SGHTA and CDR2 FQGNSA. The CDR3 runs 15 residues. The V end lost 5 bases, the J end lost 4 bases, and 17 bases lay between the germline ends. In DNA, the CDR3 is TGTGCCAGCAGCCCTACACACAGCCGGGGAGAGACCCAGTACTTC. Amino acids: CASSPTHSRGETQYF.

This clone was seen once. The chain uses TRBV6-5 and TRBJ1-6, with 8 positions matching TRBD1. J lost 10 bases, V lost 7 bases, and 9 bases had no gene match. Germline assignment: CDR1 MNHEY and CDR2 SVGAGI. The CDR3 loop spans 14 amino acids. Here the CDR3 reads CASTQGALRSPLHF. For the CDR3, the DNA is TGTGCCAGCACCCAGGGGGCGCTTAGGTCACCCCTCCACTTT.